Listed below are T cell receptor beta chains from one sample, sequenced in a study of T cells in Graves' hyperthyroidism and ophthalmopathy. MiXCR, applied by TCRdb to the multiplex PCR reads, yields one record per CDR3 protein. The table has some 510,000 distinct CDR3 sequences, less than 25% seen once. Sequenced input: blood. The receptors come from a man between 18 and 35 years old with Graves' hyperthyroidism. CDR3s include the opening cysteine and the closing phenylalanine or tryptophan. Clone size is shown for a subset of rows, as once, few, many or a class of expanded clone.

v_call	j_call	clone_size	cdr3_aa
TRBV12-3/TRBV12-4	TRBJ2-6	many	CASSSIATAGSGANVLTF
TRBV6-5	TRBJ1-2	many	CASSYGLAGYGYTF
TRBV10-3	TRBJ1-2	NA	CAIRDRATLNGCTF
TRBV5-1	TRBJ1-1	many	CASSLASLDTEAFF
TRBV6-5	TRBJ1-2	NA	CASSYSGGTGAGGYTF
TRBV10-3	TRBJ2-2	few	CAISDLGTGGAGELFF
TRBV12-3/TRBV12-4	TRBJ2-2	many	CASSFDRVDTGELFF
TRBV12-3/TRBV12-4	TRBJ2-6	many	CASSLEAGPVLTF
TRBV2	TRBJ2-7	many	CASSSSRQFPYEQYF
TRBV11-3	TRBJ2-2	NA	CASSLVYPQGVGVSVGELFF
TRBV28	TRBJ2-2	NA	CASSPQDRVHGELFF
TRBV5-1	TRBJ2-7	NA	CASSLHPDSLPYEQYF
TRBV6-5	TRBJ2-5	NA	CASLNRGQETQYF
TRBV2	TRBJ1-6	NA	CASTPRQGSNSPLHF
TRBV9	TRBJ2-2	few	CASSPLETDRNTGELFF
TRBV28	TRBJ1-1	once	CASSLTGVWEAFF
TRBV10-3	TRBJ2-7	NA	CAISETYRRDSYSYEQYF
TRBV2	TRBJ1-2	NA	CASSPPGGEGYGYTF
TRBV29-1	TRBJ1-3	many	CSVDLLSGNTIYF
TRBV29-1	TRBJ2-5	many	CSVEDRVGPETQYF
TRBV12-3/TRBV12-4	TRBJ2-7	many	CASTLAGGGYYEQYF
TRBV12-3/TRBV12-4	TRBJ1-1	NA	CASNPSGVTEAFF
TRBV5-1	TRBJ1-1	NA	CASSLRSGPVEAFF
TRBV5-1	TRBJ1-1	NA	CASSRVYREKNTEAFF
TRBV29-1	TRBJ2-7	many	CSVGQARAYEQYF
TRBV28	TRBJ1-2	many	CASRPGTGGHGYTF
TRBV29-1	TRBJ2-7	NA	CSVGLQGAGYEQYF
TRBV2	TRBJ1-2	many	CASTRAPEGVFGYTF
TRBV28	TRBJ2-7	many	CASSFRLAGLCLYEQYF
TRBV5-1	TRBJ2-6	few	CASSPGGSGANVLTF
TRBV6-5	TRBJ1-1	NA	CASSYPGRTEAFF
TRBV12-3/TRBV12-4	TRBJ1-3	many	CASRDSSSGNTIYF
TRBV7-8	TRBJ1-5	few	CASSLVRTSNQPQHF
TRBV15	TRBJ1-2	NA	CATSRDSGGPYYGYTF
TRBV2	TRBJ1-1	many	CASSLRFTQNTEAFF
TRBV5-1	TRBJ2-2	many	CASSSQGAGTGELFF
TRBV12-3/TRBV12-4	TRBJ1-2	NA	CASSWTGMGYGYTF
TRBV5-1	TRBJ1-1	many	CASSLTRESEAFF
TRBV18	TRBJ1-5	few	CASAGGRNQPQHF
TRBV3-1	TRBJ1-1	few	CASSETEDTEAFF
TRBV2	TRBJ2-7	NA	CASSEKYSYEQYF
TRBV6-1	TRBJ1-5	few	CASSENILGQPQHF
TRBV28	TRBJ1-2	many	CASSQFVKGGYTF
TRBV19	TRBJ1-6	NA	CASRYSTGGPLHF
TRBV6-2/TRBV6-3	TRBJ1-3	NA	CASSLTGPSSVTLNTIYF
TRBV29-1	TRBJ1-1	many	CSASSSGGTEAFF
TRBV7-9	TRBJ1-1	many	CAPGPEAFF
TRBV2	TRBJ2-5	NA	CASSAVEETQYF
TRBV12-3/TRBV12-4	TRBJ2-5	many	CASSFSPPGGQETQYF